This TCR beta chain is drawn from a study of blood T cell repertoires in COVID-19. The protocol was immunoSEQ multiplex PCR, while the TCRdb copy is restricted to in-frame clones and leaves out a portion. The data contain around 220,000 clones, roughly nine tenths of them singletons. Sequencing used peripheral blood. The source of this sequence is a woman aged 45-59 years with acute or convalescent COVID-19.

In DNA form, the CDR3 reads TGCGCCAGCAGCCAAGATCGTGCCAGAAATGAAAAACTGTTTTTT. Translated: CASSQDRARNEKLFF. The chain has TRBV4-3 and TRBJ1-4; D is ambiguous. V lost 0 bases to trimming and J lost 5 bases, with 10 bases between them. Per germline, CDR1 LGHNA and CDR2 YSLEER. The CDR3 length is 15 residues.